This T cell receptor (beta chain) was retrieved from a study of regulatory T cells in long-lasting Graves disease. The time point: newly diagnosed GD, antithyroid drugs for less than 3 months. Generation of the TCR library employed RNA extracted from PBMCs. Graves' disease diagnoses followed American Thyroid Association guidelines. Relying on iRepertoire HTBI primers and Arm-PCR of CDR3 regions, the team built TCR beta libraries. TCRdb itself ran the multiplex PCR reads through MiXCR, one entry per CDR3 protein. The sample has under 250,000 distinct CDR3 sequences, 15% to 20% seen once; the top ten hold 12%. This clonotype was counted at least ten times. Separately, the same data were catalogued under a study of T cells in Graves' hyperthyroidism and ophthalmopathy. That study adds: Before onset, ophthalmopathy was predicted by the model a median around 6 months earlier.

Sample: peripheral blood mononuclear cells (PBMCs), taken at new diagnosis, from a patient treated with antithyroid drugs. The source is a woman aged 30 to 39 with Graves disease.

CDR3: CSAAPEGGRYGYTF. The CDR3, as DNA: TGCAGTGCCGCCCCTGAAGGAGGGCGATATGGCTACACCTTC. The chain joins TRBV20-1 to TRBJ1-2; D is undetermined. V was trimmed by 6 bases and J by 5 bases, leaving 19 bases between them. CDR1 and CDR2 (germline): DFQATT, SNEGSKA (reference sequence). The CDR3 spans 14 residues.